What follows is one T cell receptor beta chain and its context. The repertoire was sequenced with immunoSEQ multiplex PCR; TCRdb's copy has only in-frame clones and lacks some. The sample lists 550,000 to 650,000 clones, 96% seen once, with about 0.11% in the top ten. The data are from a study of shared clonotypes between healthy human individuals. The CDR3 runs to 15 residues. The germline CDR1 and CDR2 sequences are LNHNV and YYDKDF (reference sequence). V lost 7 bases and J lost 5, with 17 bases in between. Naive CD8 cells lacked CD45RO, underwent positive selection for CCR7 and left out terminally differentiated effector memory CD45RA+ cells.

Material for sequencing was naive CD8+ T cells sorted from blood. This clonotype was obtained from a woman in her twenties or thirties in good health. The V call is TRBV15, the J call TRBJ1-4, with a weak D call TRBD1 (5 bases). The CDR3 sequence: CATTNLIGGNEKLFF. DNA for the CDR3: TGTGCCACCACCAACCTTATTGGGGGGAATGAAAAACTGTTTTTT.